The clone carrying this TCR beta chain was recorded many times. The sample belongs to a study of early T cells in non-severe SARS-CoV-2 infection. Across the whole study: The study sequenced bulk RNA from unsorted whole blood, with chains unpaired.

In germline, CDR1 is LNHDA, CDR2 SQIVND (reference sequence). There are 14 residues in the CDR3. V lost 4 bases and J 0 bases, leaving 9 bases between the germline ends. Unique molecular identifier tags were affixed to discrete cDNA molecules. TCRdb independently ran MiXCR on the 5' RACE reads; one entry per CDR3 protein. The sample has 45,000 to 65,000 distinct CDR3 sequences, 9% to 9.5% seen once; the top ten hold 4% to 4.5%. This chain joins TRBV19 and TRBJ2-5; the D gene is possibly TRBD1 (6 bases). The clonotype comes from an adult who was a healthcare worker with PCR-confirmed SARS-CoV-2 infection or an uninfected control (not recorded which). Material: whole blood. The CDR3 DNA is TGTGCCAGTAGTAAGGGACACCACCAAGAGACCCAGTACTTC. Encoded protein: CASSKGHHQETQYF.